These T cell receptor beta chains were read from a single sample in a study of control samples from healthy donors and cancer patients. The repertoire was sequenced with immunoSEQ multiplex PCR; TCRdb's copy has only in-frame clones and lacks some. This sample has roughly 400,000 clones, with 75% to 95% found just once. Sequencing used PBMCs. These TCRs come from a man between 35 and 55 years old with head and neck cancer. Each CDR3 is given with its conserved first and last residue. The order of the fields is V gene, clone size, J gene, CDR3 protein. Not all rows give a size; the values are once, few, many and, for expanded clones, a class.

TRBV5-1	-	TRBJ2-1	CASSPGQGSYNEQFF
TRBV6-1	-	TRBJ2-7	CASSANPLGRSYEQYF
TRBV7-9	-	TRBJ2-2	CASSPRGQHTGELFF
TRBV24-1	-	TRBJ2-2	CATSDLPLQAGTGELFF
TRBV5-1	-	TRBJ1-1	CASRPTENTEAFF
TRBV27	-	TRBJ1-3	CASSPGTLSSGNTIYF
TRBV3-1/TRBV3-2	-	TRBJ2-7	CASSQSDYEQYF
TRBV9	-	TRBJ2-7	CASSVLGSSYEQYF
TRBV9	few	TRBJ2-2	CASSARGGRFNTGELFF
TRBV6-5	-	TRBJ1-3	CASSFRRGAEGIYF
TRBV12-1	-	TRBJ1-2	CASSLSGPETNYGYTF
TRBV9	-	TRBJ2-7	CASSLGLAESYEQYF
TRBV30	-	TRBJ2-7	CAWAAGAYEQYF
TRBV9	-	TRBJ2-1	CASSVAVGGLSYNEQFF
TRBV4-2	-	TRBJ2-3	CASTGGRGTDTQYF
TRBV2	-	TRBJ1-6	CASSEGRGNSPLHF
TRBV3-1/TRBV3-2	-	TRBJ1-1	CASSQVGVGTEAFF
TRBV5-1	-	TRBJ2-6	CASSLRVSGANVLTF